Presented here are 10 T cell receptor beta chains from one specimen sequenced in a study of cytomegalovirus exposure and HLA in healthy donors. Both 60 Vbeta primers and 13 Jbeta primers went into the PCR. Measured with immunoSEQ multiplex PCR; TCRdb has only the in-frame clones, and not every one. The repertoire holds 100,000 to 150,000 clones, around 86% seen once, with less than 2.5% in the top ten. What was sequenced was PBMCs. These receptors originate from a woman between 35 and 50 years old in good health and CMV-seronegative.

The CDR3 reads CASSERPDSVPQNTEAFF. The CDR3 DNA reads TGCGCCAGCAGTGAGCGGCCTGACAGCGTTCCCCAGAACACTGAAGCTTTCTTT. This chain uses TRBV10-1 with TRBJ1-1; TRBD1 is a possible D gene (5 bases). The V gene's germline CDR1 is WNHNN and CDR2 SYGVQD (reference sequence). Trimming pared 2 bases from V and 1 base from J, leaving 20 bases between. This CDR3 comprises 18 residues.

The gene calls are TRBV7-9 and TRBJ2-7; D possibly corresponds to TRBD1 (6 bases). From germline, CDR1 is SEHNR and CDR2 FQNEAQ (reference sequence). Trimming shortened V by 8 bases and J by 3 bases, and 14 bases separated the two germline ends. The length of the CDR3 is 13 residues. The CDR3 loop reads CASSEGHIYEQYF. CDR3 sequence (DNA): TGTGCCAGCTCAGAGGGACACATCTACGAGCAGTACTTC.

This chain connects TRBV12-5 to TRBJ1-6; TRBD1 agrees at 9 bases. V lost 0 bases and J lost 7; bases outside the gene matches: 13. Germline V gives CDR1 LGHNT, CDR2 FRNRAP. This CDR3 has 19 amino acids. The CDR3 DNA sequence: TGTGCTAGTGGTTTGGTACGCGGGAGGATCGGGACAGGGAATTCACCCCTCCACTTT. Its protein product is CASGLVRGRIGTGNSPLHF.

In its sample, this clone was seen a few times. The chain uses TRBV5-1 and TRBJ1-1; maybe TRBD1 (6 bases). The V and J ends lost 5 bases and 1 base respectively, with 9 bases between them. The germline V gene has CDR1 SGHRS and CDR2 YFSETQ. The CDR3 is 13 residues long. CDR3 nucleotide sequence: TGCGCCAGCAGTAGAGGGGGGAACACTGAAGCTTTCTTT. It encodes CASSRGGNTEAFF.

The rearrangement links TRBV4-1 to TRBJ2-2; 9 bases are shared with TRBD2. The ends lost 6 bases at V and 4 bases at J; junction bases unmatched: 3. Per the germline V gene, CDR1 is MGHRA and CDR2 is YSYEKL. This CDR3 contains 14 residues. In DNA form, the CDR3 reads TGCGCCAGCAGACATAGCGGGAGCACCGGGGAGCTGTTTTTT. Its translation: CASRHSGSTGELFF.

The chain links TRBV7-2 to TRBJ2-1; 8 bases are shared with TRBD2. V shed 1 base, J shed 4 bases, and the junction held 6 bases outside the gene matches. The germline V gene has CDR1 SGHTA and CDR2 FQGNSA. This CDR3 has 16 amino acids. The CDR3 DNA reads as TGTGCCAGCAGCTTAGATGGCGGGGGGACATACAATGAGCAGTTCTTC. It codes for CASSLDGGGTYNEQFF.

The gene calls are TRBV6-5 and TRBJ1-5, with 9 bases fitting TRBD1. Germline CDR1 and CDR2: MNHEY and SVGAGI. CDR3 size: 16 residues. V dropped 4 bases and J dropped 6; count of bases not matched to a gene: 10. CDR3 loop: CASSLPQGASCQPQHF. The CDR3 coding sequence is TGTGCCAGCAGTTTGCCACAGGGGGCGTCTTGTCAGCCCCAGCATTTT.

The V gene is TRBV27, the J gene TRBJ2-6; D unclear. V lost 4 bases and J lost 0, with 7 bases in between. CDR3 length: 15 residues. The germline V gene encodes CDR1 MNHEY and CDR2 SMNVEV (reference sequence). CDR3 loop: CASSSRISGANVLTF. The CDR3 DNA reads TGTGCCAGCAGTTCCAGGATCTCTGGGGCCAACGTCCTGACTTTC. Complete variable domain (other parts from reference TRBV27 and TRBJ2-6): EAQVTQNPRYLITVTGKKLTVTCSQNMNHEYMSWYRQDPGLGLRQIYYSMNVEVTDKGDVPEGYKVSRKEKRNFPLILESPSPNQTSLYFCASSSRISGANVLTFGAGSRLTVL.

This clone was seen more than once but under ten times. This chain links TRBV6-1 with TRBJ1-5; D not resolved. Trimming stripped 3 bases from V and 0 bases from J, with 12 bases between. Germline CDR1 MNHNS, CDR2 SASEGT. This CDR3 region has 16 residues. CDR3 loop: CASSEATTYSNQPQHF. In DNA form, the CDR3 reads TGTGCCAGCAGTGAGGCGACAACCTATAGCAATCAGCCCCAGCATTTT.

The chain links TRBV7-9 to TRBJ1-2; 8 bases agree with TRBD1. The CDR3 is 17 residues long. With 5 bases clipped from V and 0 bases from J, the junction kept 11 bases outside the gene matches. Germline V CDR1 and CDR2: SEHNR, FQNEAQ (reference sequence). CDR3 residues: CASSASTGVDANYGYTF. In DNA, the CDR3 is TGTGCCAGCAGCGCTTCGACAGGGGTGGATGCTAACTATGGCTACACCTTC.